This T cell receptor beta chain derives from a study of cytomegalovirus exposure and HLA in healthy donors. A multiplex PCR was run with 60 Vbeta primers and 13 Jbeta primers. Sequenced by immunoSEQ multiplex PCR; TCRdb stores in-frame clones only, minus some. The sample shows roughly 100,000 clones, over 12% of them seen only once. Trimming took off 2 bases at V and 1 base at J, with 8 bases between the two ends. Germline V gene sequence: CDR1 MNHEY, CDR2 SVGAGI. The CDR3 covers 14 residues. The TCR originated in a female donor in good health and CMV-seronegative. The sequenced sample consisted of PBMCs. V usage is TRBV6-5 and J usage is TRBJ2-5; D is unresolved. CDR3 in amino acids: CASSYRPGQETQYF. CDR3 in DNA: TGTGCCAGCAGTTACCGCCCGGGCCAAGAGACCCAGTACTTC.